The present TCR beta chain was sequenced within a study of Ad26.COV2.S vaccination and SARS-CoV-2 variants. Across the whole study: Dosing was one shot or two shots 56 days apart. General study results and limits: From the TCR breadth and depth analyses, total T cell responses may have been underestimated. Those who received vaccine or placebo ended up with similar non-spike TCR breadth. Vaccine recipients showed a spike-specific TCR breadth that was higher than in placebo recipients.

This CDR3 region has 15 residues. The V and J ends lost 5 bases and 0 bases respectively, with 14 bases between them. Germline V lookup: CDR1 MNHEY, CDR2 SMNVEV (reference sequence). A remark on this clone: Its antigen is unidentified.

The treatment was: some 20 received Ad26.COV2.S at low or high dose, single or two shots; 5 received placebo; per-sample allocation not given. Day 63 following the first vaccine or placebo injection was when the samples were taken. Clones were sequenced by immunoSEQ multiplex PCR, and TCRdb holds only the in-frame ones, with some missing. The sample includes some 250,000 clones, approximately 87% seen only once; the top ten take around 10%. The clonotype comes from a person between 18 and 65 years old who received the Ad26.COV2.S COVID-19 vaccine or a placebo. The specimen was peripheral blood, collected in a trial of Ad26.COV2.S vaccine versus placebo. The chain links TRBV27 to TRBJ2-7, with D possibly called TRBD1 or TRBD2 (5 bases each). CDR3 in amino acids: CASSPRAGSSYEQYF. DNA of the CDR3: TGTGCCAGCAGTCCCCGGGCAGGGAGCTCCTACGAGCAGTACTTC.